These 3 T cell receptor beta chains were all obtained from the same sample, sequenced in a study of T cells in Graves' hyperthyroidism and ophthalmopathy (dated 2019 in TCRdb). The protocol used for the library was multiplex PCR. These reads were obtained on an Illumina HiSeq 2000. Amplification of TCR beta CDR3 regions was carried out from RNA transcripts. For the first round of RT-PCR on the TCR CDR3, the HTBI primer set was used together with the Qiagen OneStep RT-PCR kit. The raw public reads went through TCRdb reprocessing: fastp at Q25, MiXCR clone calling, in-frame beta chains kept. Each CDR3 protein appears once, grouped with its most common genes and DNA. Present in this sample are 400,000 to 600,000 distinct CDR3 sequences, 20% of which were seen just once. Around a quarter of the sample is in the top ten clones. The sequenced sample consisted of blood. These receptors were collected from a man younger than 30 with Graves' hyperthyroidism.

Ten or more counts support this clonotype. For the CDR3, the DNA is TGTGCCAGCAGCCATACCCAGCGGGGGGGCGGGGAGACCCAGTACTTC. Translating it yields CASSHTQRGGGETQYF. The chain has TRBV11-2 and TRBJ2-5, with 10 bases lining up with TRBD2. This CDR3 is built from 16 residues. The germline V gene encodes CDR1 SGHAT and CDR2 FQNNGV. The V and J ends lost 5 bases and 5 bases, in that order; junction bases with no gene match: 11.

This clonotype was seen only a few times. The chain joins TRBV5-1 to TRBJ1-1; 9 bases match TRBD1. V shed 4 bases, J shed 7 bases, and the junction held 5 bases outside the gene matches. Germline CDR1 reads SGHRS; CDR2 reads YFSETQ. The CDR3 has 13 residues. Here the CDR3 reads CASSVGQGYEAFF. CDR3 nucleotide sequence: TGCGCCAGCAGCGTGGGACAGGGCTATGAAGCTTTCTTT.

This clonotype came up many times. CDR3 nucleotide sequence: TGTGCCAGCAGTTACCACAGGGAGAAAGAAACTGAAGCTTTCTTT. Translating it yields CASSYHREKETEAFF. The chain joins TRBV6-5 to TRBJ1-1; maybe TRBD1 (6 bases). V gave up 2 bases and J gave up 5 bases, with 15 bases separating them. This CDR3 contains 15 residues. Germline CDR1 and CDR2: MNHEY and SVGAGI.